The source of this T cell receptor beta chain is a study of shared clonotypes between healthy human individuals. Study results and limitations: Larger richness was generally estimated for naive than memory subsets. Sampling was confined to blood; repertoires within tissues likely differ.

Tens of thousands of T cell genomes, or around 180 ng DNA, went into the sorted-subset replicate PCRs. Here immunoSEQ multiplex PCR was the method, and the copy in TCRdb shows in-frame clones only, minus some. This sample carries about 820,000 clones, about 92% of them seen once, and the ten largest clones take around 24%. Germline V lookup: CDR1 SGHVS, CDR2 FNYEAQ. V was trimmed by 0 bases and J by 0 bases, leaving 8 bases between them. This CDR3 is built from 15 residues. Remarks on this clone: Its target is unknown.

It was CD45RO-negative cells, positively selected for CCR7, that made up naive CD8 cells, with terminally differentiated effector memory CD45RA+ cells excluded. This TCR derives from a man aged 25-45 years in good health. The chain is built from TRBV7-6 and TRBJ1-1; D gene ambiguous. The sample comprised naive CD8+ T cells sorted from blood. This chain's CDR3 is CASSLASEMNTEAFF. The DNA of the CDR3 is TGTGCCAGCAGCTTAGCGTCTGAAATGAACACTGAAGCTTTCTTT.